The T cell receptor beta chain described here comes from a study of CD8 T cells in ankylosing spondylitis listed by TCRdb under 2017. In the study overall: T cell receptor beta repertoires were profiled in healthy donors and ankylosing spondylitis patients so that disease-linked TCR variants could be found. The full study cohort was made up of about 25 ankylosing spondylitis patients and 108 healthy donors. Peripheral blood was sampled, and synovial fluid was also collected from ankylosing spondylitis patients. Study-level results and caveats: Some TCR beta motif variants had previously been reported in synovial fluid and blood of reactive arthritis patients, which suggested common disease-initiation mechanisms. Blood from ankylosing spondylitis patients appeared to be characterized by a TCR beta motif composed of under 10 highly homologous amino acid variants. Significant enrichment of the disease-linked clones was reported in matched synovial fluid samples from ankylosing spondylitis patients. The disease-linked clones had a CD8+ phenotype and were found at relatively low frequencies in peripheral blood.

From its cysteine to its phenylalanine, the CDR3 spans 15 amino acids. Only the CDR3 part of the read is kept: 45 bases, read in frame from the first base. The germline V end is reduced by 2 bases and the J end by 6 bases; junction bases left unmatched: 7. CDR1 is given as LGHNT and CDR2 as FRNRAP, both from the germline V gene. The sequencer listed for this sample is Illumina HiSeq 2500. Quantitative 5'-RACE with molecular barcodes was the method used to prepare the TCR beta libraries. Per the source publication's procedure: A new computational method based on a probabilistic model of VDJ rearrangement was used to identify disease-linked TCR variants. Starting from the raw public reads, TCRdb applied fastp trimming at Q25, assembled clones with MiXCR and retained in-frame beta chains. When rows share a CDR3 protein, they turn into one entry using the most common DNA and genes. The V and J calls shown here were made by TCRdb, not taken from the authors' results. Counted in this sample were about 160,000 distinct CDR3 sequences; approximately 9% of them appeared once. Around 15% of the sample comes from the top ten.

In its sample, this clonotype was seen many times. The antigen it binds to is not known. Per-nucleotide qualities are absent, and no much larger clonotype sits a single base away. The sequence links TRBV12-5 to TRBJ1-2; TRBD1 matches 9 bases in the middle. The sequencing input was blood, either unsorted or a sorted T cell fraction (not recorded which). This sequence originates from a female donor with ankylosing spondylitis or in good health (not recorded which). The CDR3 is CASGLWDREGDGYTF. The sequence in DNA is TGTGCTAGTGGTTTGTGGGACAGGGAAGGGGATGGCTACACCTTC.